A single sample is the source of the 2 T cell receptor beta chains below, sequenced in a study of patients and donors after allogeneic stem cell transplantation. MiXCR, applied by TCRdb to the RT-PCR reads, yields one record per CDR3 protein. Here the sample spans about 26,000 distinct CDR3 sequences, over 7% being singletons. Material for sequencing was blood, either unsorted or a sorted T cell fraction (not recorded which). The source of these receptors is a human donor who was either an allogeneic HSCT recipient or a stem cell or donor lymphocyte infusion donor (not recorded which). It is not recorded whose cells these are; they may come from a transplant donor.

This clonotype was observed a few times. The gene calls are TRBV3-1 and TRBJ1-6; D not certain. Looked up from germline, CDR1 is LGHDT and CDR2 is YNNKEL (reference sequence). Trimming left V 3 bases short and J 9 bases short, with 12 bases between. This CDR3 has 14 residues. CDR3 nucleotides: TGTGCCAGCAGCCACCCAGGAAAGACTTCACCCCTCCACTTT. Translated, it gives CASSHPGKTSPLHF.

V usage is TRBV11-2 and J usage is TRBJ2-3; no firm D call. Germline CDR1 SGHAT, CDR2 FQNNGV. Trimming pared 4 bases from V and 5 bases from J, leaving 10 bases between. The CDR3 is made up of 13 amino acids. The CDR3, as DNA: TGTGCCAGCAGCTCTTCGGTAGGAGATACGCAGTATTTT. Translated, it gives CASSSSVGDTQYF.